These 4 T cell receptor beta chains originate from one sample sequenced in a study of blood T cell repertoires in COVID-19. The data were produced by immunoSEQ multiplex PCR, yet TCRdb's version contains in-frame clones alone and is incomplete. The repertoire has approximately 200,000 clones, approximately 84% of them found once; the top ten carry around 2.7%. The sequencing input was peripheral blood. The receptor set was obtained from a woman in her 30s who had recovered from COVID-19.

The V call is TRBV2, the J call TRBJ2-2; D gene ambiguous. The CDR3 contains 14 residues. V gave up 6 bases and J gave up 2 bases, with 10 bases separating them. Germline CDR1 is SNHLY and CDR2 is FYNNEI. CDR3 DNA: TGTGCCAGCAGCCAGTCGCCCAACACCGGGGAGCTGTTTTTT. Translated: CASSQSPNTGELFF.

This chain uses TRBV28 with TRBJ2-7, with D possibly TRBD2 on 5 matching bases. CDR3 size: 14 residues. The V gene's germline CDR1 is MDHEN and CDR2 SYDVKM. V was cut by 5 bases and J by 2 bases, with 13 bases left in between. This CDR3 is CASSPKRRTYEQYF. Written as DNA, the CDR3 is TGTGCCAGCAGTCCAAAGCGGCGGACCTACGAGCAGTACTTC.

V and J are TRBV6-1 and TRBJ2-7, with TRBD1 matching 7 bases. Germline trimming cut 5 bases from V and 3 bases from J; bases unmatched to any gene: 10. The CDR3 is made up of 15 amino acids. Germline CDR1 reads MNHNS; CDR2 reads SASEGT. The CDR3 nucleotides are TGTGCCAGCAGTCACCTACAGGGGTTCTTCTACGAGCAGTACTTC. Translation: CASSHLQGFFYEQYF.

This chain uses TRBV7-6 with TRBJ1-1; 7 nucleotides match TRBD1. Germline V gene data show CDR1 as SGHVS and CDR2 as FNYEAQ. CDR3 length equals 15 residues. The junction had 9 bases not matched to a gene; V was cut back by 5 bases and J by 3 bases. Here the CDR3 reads CASSVLGQLYTEAFF. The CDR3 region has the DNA TGTGCCAGCAGCGTCCTGGGACAGTTATACACTGAAGCTTTCTTT.